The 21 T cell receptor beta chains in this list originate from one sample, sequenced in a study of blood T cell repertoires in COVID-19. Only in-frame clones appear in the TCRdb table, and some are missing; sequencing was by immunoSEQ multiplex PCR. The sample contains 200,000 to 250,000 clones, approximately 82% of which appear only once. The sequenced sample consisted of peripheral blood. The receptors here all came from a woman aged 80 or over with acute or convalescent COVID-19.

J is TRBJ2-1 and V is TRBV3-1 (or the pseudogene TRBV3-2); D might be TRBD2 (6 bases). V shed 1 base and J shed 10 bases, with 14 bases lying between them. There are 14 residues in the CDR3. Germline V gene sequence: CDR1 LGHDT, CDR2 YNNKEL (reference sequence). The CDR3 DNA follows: TGTGCCAGCAGCCAAGCTTCCGACCGGGGGGAGCAGTTCTTC. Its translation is CASSQASDRGEQFF.

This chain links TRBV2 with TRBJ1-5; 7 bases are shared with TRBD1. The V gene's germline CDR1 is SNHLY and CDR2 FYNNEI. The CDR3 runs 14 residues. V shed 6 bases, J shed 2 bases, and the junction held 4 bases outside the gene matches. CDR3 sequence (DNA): TGTGCCAGCAGCGTTACAGGGGGCAATCAGCCCCAGCATTTT. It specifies CASSVTGGNQPQHF.

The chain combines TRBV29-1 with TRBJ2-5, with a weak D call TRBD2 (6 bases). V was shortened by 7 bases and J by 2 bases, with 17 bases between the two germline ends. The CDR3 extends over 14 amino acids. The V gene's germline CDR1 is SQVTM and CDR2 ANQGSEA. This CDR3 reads CSGSEGSQQETQYF. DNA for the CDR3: TGCAGCGGGTCGGAGGGTTCCCAACAAGAGACCCAGTACTTC.

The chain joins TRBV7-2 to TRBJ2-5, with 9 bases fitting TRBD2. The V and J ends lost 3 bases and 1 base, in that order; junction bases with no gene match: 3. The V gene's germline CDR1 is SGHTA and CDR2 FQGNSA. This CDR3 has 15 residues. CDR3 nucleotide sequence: TGTGCCAGCAGCTTTGGGCGGGGGGGCCAAGAGACCCAGTACTTC. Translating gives CASSFGRGGQETQYF.

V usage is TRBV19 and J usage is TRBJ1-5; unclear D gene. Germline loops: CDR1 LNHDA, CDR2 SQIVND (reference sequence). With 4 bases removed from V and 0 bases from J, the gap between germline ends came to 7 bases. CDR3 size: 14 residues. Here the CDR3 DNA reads TGTGCCAGTAGTAGCGGGGATAGCAATCAGCCCCAGCATTTT. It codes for CASSSGDSNQPQHF.

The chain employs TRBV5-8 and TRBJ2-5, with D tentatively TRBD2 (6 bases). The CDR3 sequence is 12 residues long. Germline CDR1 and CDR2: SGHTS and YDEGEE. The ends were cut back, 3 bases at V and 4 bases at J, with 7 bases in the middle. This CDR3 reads CASSSGRETQYF. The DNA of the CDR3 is TGTGCCAGCAGCTCCGGGAGAGAGACCCAGTACTTC.

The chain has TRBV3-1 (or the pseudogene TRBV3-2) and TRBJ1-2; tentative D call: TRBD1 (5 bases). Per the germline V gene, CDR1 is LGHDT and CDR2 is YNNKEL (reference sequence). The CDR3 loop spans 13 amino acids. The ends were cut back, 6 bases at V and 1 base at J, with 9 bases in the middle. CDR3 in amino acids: CASRSDSNYGYTF. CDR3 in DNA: TGTGCCAGCAGATCAGACAGTAACTATGGCTACACCTTC.

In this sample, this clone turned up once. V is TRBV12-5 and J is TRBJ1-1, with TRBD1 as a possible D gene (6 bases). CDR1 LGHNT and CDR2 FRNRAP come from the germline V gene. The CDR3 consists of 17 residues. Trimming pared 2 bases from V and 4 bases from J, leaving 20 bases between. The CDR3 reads CASGLPTGRDGSTEAFF. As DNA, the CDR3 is TGTGCTAGTGGTTTGCCAACAGGGAGAGATGGGAGCACTGAAGCTTTCTTT.

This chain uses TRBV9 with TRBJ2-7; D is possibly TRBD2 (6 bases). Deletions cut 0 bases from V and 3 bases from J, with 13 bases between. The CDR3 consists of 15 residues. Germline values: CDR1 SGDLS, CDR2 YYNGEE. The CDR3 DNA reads TGTGCCAGCAGCGTAGACCCTAGCGCCTTCTACGAGCAGTACTTC. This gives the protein CASSVDPSAFYEQYF.

The CDR3: CASSPDGTGVIAQHF. The CDR3 DNA reads as TGTGCCAGCAGCCCAGATGGGACAGGGGTTATAGCCCAGCATTTT. The rearrangement joins TRBV7-2 to TRBJ1-5; 10 bases map to TRBD1. This CDR3 has 15 residues. The germline gives CDR1 SGHTA, CDR2 FQGNSA. Trimming took 5 bases from V and 11 from J; bases not matched to a gene: 12.

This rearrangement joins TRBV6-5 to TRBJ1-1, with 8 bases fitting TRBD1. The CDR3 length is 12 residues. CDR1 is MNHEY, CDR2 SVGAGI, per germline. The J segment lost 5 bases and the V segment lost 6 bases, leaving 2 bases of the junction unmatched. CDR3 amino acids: CASRTGATEAFF. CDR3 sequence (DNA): TGTGCCAGCAGGACAGGGGCTACTGAAGCTTTCTTT.

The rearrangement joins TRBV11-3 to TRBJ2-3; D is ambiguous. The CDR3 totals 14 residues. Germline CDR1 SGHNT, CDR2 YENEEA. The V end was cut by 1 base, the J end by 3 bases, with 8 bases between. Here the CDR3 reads CASSLGLETDTQYF. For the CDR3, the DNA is TGTGCCAGCAGCTTAGGGCTAGAGACAGATACGCAGTATTTT.

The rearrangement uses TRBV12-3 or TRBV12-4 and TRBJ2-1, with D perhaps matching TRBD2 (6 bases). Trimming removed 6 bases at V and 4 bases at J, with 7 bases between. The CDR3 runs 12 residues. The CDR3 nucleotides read TGTGCCAGCAGGGGGGGTTACAATGAGCAGTTCTTC. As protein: CASRGGYNEQFF.

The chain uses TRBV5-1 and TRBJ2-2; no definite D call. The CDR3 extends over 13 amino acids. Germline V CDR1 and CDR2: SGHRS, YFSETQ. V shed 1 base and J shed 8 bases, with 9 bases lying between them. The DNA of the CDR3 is TGCGCCAGCAGCTTGTTAGCCCCTGGGGAGCTGTTTTTT. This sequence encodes CASSLLAPGELFF.

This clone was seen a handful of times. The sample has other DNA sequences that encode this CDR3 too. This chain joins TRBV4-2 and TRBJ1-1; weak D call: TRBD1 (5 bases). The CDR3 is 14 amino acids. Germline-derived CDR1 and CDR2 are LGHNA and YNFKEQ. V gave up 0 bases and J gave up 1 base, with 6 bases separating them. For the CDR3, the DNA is TGTGCCAGCAGCCAAGATAGGGGGAACACTGAAGCTTTCTTT. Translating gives CASSQDRGNTEAFF.

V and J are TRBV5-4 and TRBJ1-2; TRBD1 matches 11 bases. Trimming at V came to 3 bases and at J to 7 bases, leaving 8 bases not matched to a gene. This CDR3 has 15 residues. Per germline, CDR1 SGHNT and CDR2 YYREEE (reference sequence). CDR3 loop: CASSYRDRGAVGYTF. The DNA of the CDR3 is TGTGCCAGCAGCTACCGGGACAGGGGGGCCGTTGGCTACACCTTC.

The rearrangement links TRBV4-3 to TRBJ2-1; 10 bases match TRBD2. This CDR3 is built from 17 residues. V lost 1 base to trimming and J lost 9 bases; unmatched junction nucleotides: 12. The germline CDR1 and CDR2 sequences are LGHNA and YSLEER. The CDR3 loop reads CASSQGESGGAIFEQFF. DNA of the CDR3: TGCGCCAGCAGCCAAGGTGAAAGCGGGGGGGCGATTTTTGAGCAGTTCTTC.

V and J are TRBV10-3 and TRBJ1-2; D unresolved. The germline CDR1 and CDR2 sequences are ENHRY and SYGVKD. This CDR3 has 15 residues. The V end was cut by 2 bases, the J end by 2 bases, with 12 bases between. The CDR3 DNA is TGTGCCATCAGTGAGCTTGAGACACCGAACTATGGCTACACCTTC. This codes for CAISELETPNYGYTF.

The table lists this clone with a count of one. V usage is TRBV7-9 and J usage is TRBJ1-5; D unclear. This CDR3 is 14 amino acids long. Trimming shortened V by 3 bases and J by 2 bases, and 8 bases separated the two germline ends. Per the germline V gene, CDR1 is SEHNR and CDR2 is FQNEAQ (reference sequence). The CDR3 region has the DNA TGTGCCAGCAGCTTGCGGGGAGGCAATCAGCCCCAGCATTTT. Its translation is CASSLRGGNQPQHF.

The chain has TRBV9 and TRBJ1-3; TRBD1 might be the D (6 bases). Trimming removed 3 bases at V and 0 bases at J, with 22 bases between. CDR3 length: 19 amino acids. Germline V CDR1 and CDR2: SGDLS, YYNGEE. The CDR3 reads CASSGSPTRQALSGNTIYF. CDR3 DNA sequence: TGTGCCAGCAGCGGTTCCCCAACTAGACAGGCTCTCTCTGGAAACACCATATATTTT.

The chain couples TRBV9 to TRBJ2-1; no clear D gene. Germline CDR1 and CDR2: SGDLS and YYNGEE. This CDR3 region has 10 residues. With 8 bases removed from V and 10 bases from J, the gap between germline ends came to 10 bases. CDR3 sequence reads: CARPGDEQFF. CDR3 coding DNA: TGTGCCAGACCTGGAGACGAGCAGTTCTTC. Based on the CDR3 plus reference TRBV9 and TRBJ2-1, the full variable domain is DSGVTQTPKHLITATGQRVTLRCSPRSGDLSVYWYQQSLDQGLQFLIQYYNGEERAKGNILERFSAQQFPDLHSELNLSSLELGDSALYFCARPGDEQFFGPGTRLTVL.